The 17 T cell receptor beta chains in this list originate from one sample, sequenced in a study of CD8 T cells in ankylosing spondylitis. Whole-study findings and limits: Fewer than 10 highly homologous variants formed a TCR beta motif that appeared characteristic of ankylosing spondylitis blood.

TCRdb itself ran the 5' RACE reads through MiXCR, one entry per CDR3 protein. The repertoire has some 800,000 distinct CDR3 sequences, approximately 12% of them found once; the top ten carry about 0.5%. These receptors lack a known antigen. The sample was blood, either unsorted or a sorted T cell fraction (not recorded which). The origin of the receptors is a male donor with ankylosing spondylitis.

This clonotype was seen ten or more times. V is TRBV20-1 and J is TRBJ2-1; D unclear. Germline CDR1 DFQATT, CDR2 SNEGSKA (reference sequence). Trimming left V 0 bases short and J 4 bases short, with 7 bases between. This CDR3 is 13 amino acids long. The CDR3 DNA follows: TGCAGTGCTAGAGATCCAGATTACAATGAGCAGTTCTTC. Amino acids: CSARDPDYNEQFF.

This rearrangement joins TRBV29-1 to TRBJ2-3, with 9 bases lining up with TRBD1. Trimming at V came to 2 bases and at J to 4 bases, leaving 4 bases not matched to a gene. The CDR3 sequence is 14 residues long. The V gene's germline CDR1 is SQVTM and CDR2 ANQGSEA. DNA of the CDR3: TGCAGCGTTGAACCGGGACAGGGTCCAGATACGCAGTATTTT. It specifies CSVEPGQGPDTQYF.

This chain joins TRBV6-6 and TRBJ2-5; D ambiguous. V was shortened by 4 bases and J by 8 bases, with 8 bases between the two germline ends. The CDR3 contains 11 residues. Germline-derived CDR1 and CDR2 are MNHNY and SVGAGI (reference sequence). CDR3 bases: TGTGCCAGCAGTTTTGTGGCAACCCAGTACTTC. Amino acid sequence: CASSFVATQYF.

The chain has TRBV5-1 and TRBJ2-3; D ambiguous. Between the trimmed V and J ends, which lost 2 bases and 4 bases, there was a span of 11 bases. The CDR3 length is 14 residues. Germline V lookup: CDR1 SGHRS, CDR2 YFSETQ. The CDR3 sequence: CASSFNPTSDTQYF. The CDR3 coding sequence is TGCGCCAGCAGCTTTAACCCTACCTCAGATACGCAGTATTTT.

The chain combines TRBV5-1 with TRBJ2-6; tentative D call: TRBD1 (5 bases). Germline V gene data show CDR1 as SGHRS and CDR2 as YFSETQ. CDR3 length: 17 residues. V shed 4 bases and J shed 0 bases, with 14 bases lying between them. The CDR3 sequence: CASSPWGGSSGANVLTF. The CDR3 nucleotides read TGCGCCAGCAGCCCTTGGGGCGGCTCCTCTGGGGCCAACGTCCTGACTTTC.

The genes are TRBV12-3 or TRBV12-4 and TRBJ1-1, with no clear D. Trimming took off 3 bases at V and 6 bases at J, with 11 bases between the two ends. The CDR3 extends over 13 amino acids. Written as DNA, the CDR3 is TGTGCCAGCAGTTTCCCCCCTCGGGCTGAAGCTTTCTTT. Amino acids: CASSFPPRAEAFF.

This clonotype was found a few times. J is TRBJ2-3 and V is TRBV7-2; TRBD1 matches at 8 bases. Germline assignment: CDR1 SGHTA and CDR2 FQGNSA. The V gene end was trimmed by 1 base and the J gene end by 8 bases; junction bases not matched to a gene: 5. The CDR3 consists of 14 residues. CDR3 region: CASSLGPGGGTQYF. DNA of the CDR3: TGTGCCAGCAGCTTAGGTCCAGGGGGCGGTACGCAGTATTTT.

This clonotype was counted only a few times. The CDR3 DNA is TGTGCCAGCAGCTTGCGACAGGGGATTAACTATGGCTACACCTTC. This codes for CASSLRQGINYGYTF. The chain employs TRBV5-6 and TRBJ1-2, with 8 nucleotides matching TRBD1. Germline lookup yields CDR1 SGHDT and CDR2 YYEEEE. V lost 1 base to trimming and J lost 1 base; unmatched junction nucleotides: 3. The CDR3 is 15 residues long.

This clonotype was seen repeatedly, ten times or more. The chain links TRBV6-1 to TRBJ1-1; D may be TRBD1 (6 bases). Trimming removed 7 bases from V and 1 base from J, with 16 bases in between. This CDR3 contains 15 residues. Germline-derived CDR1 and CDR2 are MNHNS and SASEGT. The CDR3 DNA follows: TGTGCCAGCATCGAACCTGGGACAAAGAACACTGAAGCTTTCTTT. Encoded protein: CASIEPGTKNTEAFF.

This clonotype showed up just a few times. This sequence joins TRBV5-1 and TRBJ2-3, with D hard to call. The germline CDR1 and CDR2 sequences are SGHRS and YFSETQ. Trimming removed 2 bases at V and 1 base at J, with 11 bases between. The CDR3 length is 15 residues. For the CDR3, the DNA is TGCGCCAGCAGCTTCCAGGTCCCGCGCACAGATACGCAGTATTTT. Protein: CASSFQVPRTDTQYF.

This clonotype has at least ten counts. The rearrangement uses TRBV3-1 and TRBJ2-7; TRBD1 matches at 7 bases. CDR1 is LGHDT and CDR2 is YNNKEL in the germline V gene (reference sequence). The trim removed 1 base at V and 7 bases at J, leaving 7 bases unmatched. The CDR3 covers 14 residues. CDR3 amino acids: CASSQVQGSGEQYF. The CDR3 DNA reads TGTGCCAGCAGCCAAGTACAGGGGTCGGGGGAGCAGTACTTC.

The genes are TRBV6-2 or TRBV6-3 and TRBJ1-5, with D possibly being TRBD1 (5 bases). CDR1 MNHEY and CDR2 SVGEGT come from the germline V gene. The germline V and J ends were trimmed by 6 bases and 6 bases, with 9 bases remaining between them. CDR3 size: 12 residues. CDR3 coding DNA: TGTGCCAGCAGCTGGAGGGGTCAGCCCCAGCATTTT. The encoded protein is CASSWRGQPQHF.

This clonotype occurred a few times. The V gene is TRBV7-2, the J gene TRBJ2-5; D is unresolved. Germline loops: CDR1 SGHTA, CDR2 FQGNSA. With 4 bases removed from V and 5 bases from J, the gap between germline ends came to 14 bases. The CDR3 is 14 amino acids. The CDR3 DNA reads TGTGCCAGCAGCTCCGACCCAGCCAGGGAGACCCAGTACTTC. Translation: CASSSDPARETQYF.

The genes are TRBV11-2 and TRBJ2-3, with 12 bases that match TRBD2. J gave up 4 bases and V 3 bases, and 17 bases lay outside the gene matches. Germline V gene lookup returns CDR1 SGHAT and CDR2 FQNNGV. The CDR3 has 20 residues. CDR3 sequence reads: CASSFFFLTSGRTGADTQYF. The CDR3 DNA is TGTGCCAGCAGCTTTTTTTTCTTGACTAGCGGGAGAACCGGGGCAGATACGCAGTATTTT.

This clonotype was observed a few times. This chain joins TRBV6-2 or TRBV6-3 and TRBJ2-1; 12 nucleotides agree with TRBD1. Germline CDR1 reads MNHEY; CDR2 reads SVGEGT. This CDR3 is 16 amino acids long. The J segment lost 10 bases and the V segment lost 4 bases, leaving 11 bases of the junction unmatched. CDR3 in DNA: TGTGCCAGCAGTTCGGGACCCGGGACAGGGGGCAAAGAGCAGTTCTTC. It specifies CASSSGPGTGGKEQFF.

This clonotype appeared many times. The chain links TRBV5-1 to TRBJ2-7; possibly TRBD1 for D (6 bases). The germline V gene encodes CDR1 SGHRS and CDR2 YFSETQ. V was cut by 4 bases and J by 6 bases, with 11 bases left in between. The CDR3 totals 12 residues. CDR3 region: CASSPTGSEQYF. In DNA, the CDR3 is TGCGCCAGCAGCCCGACAGGCTCCGAGCAGTACTTC.

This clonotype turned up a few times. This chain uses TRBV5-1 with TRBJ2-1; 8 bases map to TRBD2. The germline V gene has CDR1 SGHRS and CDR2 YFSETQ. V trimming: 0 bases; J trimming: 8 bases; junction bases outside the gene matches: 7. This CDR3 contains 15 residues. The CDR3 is CASSLVIAGSDEQFF. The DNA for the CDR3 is TGCGCCAGCAGCTTGGTAATAGCGGGGTCCGATGAGCAGTTCTTC. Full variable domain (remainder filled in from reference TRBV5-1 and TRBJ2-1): KAGVTQTPRYLIKTRGQQVTLSCSPISGHRSVSWYQQTPGQGLQFLFEYFSETQRNKGNFPGRFSGRQFSNSRSEMNVSTLELGDSALYLCASSLVIAGSDEQFFGPGTRLTVL.